This T cell receptor (beta chain) derives from a study of technical replicates of blood from a few donors. The V end was cut by 5 bases, the J end by 3 bases, with 13 bases between. Germline assignment: CDR1 MDHEN and CDR2 SYDVKM. The CDR3 has 15 residues. This table comes from immunoSEQ multiplex PCR, and its TCRdb copy is limited to in-frame clones, with some not included. The sample contains about 97,000 clones, 96% of which appear only once. The sequencing sample was made of T cells isolated from PBMCs. The sequence was obtained from a human donor in good health. The chain employs TRBV28 and TRBJ2-2, with D possibly matching TRBD2 (5 bases). CDR3 coding DNA: TGTGCCAGCAGTCTCGGGATTTTGGACACCGGGGAGCTGTTTTTT. This gives the protein CASSLGILDTGELFF.